Given below is one TCR beta chain in context. This CDR3 has 15 residues. Germline V gene data show CDR1 as MDHEN and CDR2 as SYDVKM. V dropped 3 bases and J dropped 2 bases, with 14 bases sitting between them. This sample was included in a study of blood T cell repertoires in COVID-19. The study recruited people aged roughly 18 to 89 years across around 24 US areas. Cohorts were assigned according to the clinical history that participants reported. This table comes from immunoSEQ multiplex PCR, and its TCRdb copy is limited to in-frame clones, with some not included. The table shows around 340,000 clones, with about 90% occurring only once.

The sequencing input was PBMCs or T cells enriched from blood (not recorded which). The origin of this receptor is a woman younger than 45 who had been exposed to COVID-19. The V and J genes are TRBV28 and TRBJ2-7; maybe TRBD1 (6 bases). This chain's CDR3 is CASSLLETGPYEQYF. The CDR3 nucleotides read TGTGCCAGCAGTTTGCTTGAGACAGGTCCCTACGAGCAGTACTTC. The full variable domain, with the rest looked up from reference TRBV28 and TRBJ2-7, is DVKVTQSSRYLVKRTGEKVFLECVQDMDHENMFWYRQDPGLGLRLIYFSYDVKMKEKGDIPEGYSVSREKKERFSLILESASTNQTSMYLCASSLLETGPYEQYFGPGTRLTVT.